This is a list of T cell receptor beta chains from one sample in a study of shared clonotypes between healthy human individuals. Sequencing used immunoSEQ multiplex PCR; TCRdb keeps in-frame clones, though not all of them. The table has about 580,000 clones, roughly 98% seen once. The sample was naive CD8+ T cells sorted from blood. The receptors stem from a man younger than 40 in good health. CDR3s include the opening cysteine and the closing phenylalanine or tryptophan. D genes are given only for firm matches. Part of the rows lack a size; the others show once, few, many or a class for expanded clones.

CDR3nt: TGTGCCAGCAGCATGAGTGGCAATCAGCCCCAGCATTTT; CDR3aa: CASSMSGNQPQHF; j_gene: TRBJ1-5; v_gene: TRBV7-9; abundance: -; d_gene: -
CDR3nt: TGCAGCGTTGAGGAACCCCAGATAATGAACACTGAAGCTTTCTTT; CDR3aa: CSVEEPQIMNTEAFF; j_gene: TRBJ1-1; v_gene: TRBV29-1; abundance: -; d_gene: -
CDR3nt: TGCAGCGTTGACCCAGGGCTGAACACTGAAGCTTTCTTT; CDR3aa: CSVDPGLNTEAFF; j_gene: TRBJ1-1; v_gene: TRBV29-1; abundance: -; d_gene: -
CDR3nt: TGTGCCAGTAGCTCCGGGACAGCCCTCTATGGCTACACCTTC; CDR3aa: CASSSGTALYGYTF; j_gene: TRBJ1-2; v_gene: TRBV19; abundance: -; d_gene: TRBD1
CDR3nt: TGTGCCACTTGCGGGCTAGCGGGCGATGAGCAGTTCTTC; CDR3aa: CATCGLAGDEQFF; j_gene: TRBJ2-1; v_gene: TRBV2; abundance: -; d_gene: TRBD2
CDR3nt: TGTGCCAGCTCACCCTTTGGGACAGGGGCTTTAACAGATACGCAGTATTTT; CDR3aa: CASSPFGTGALTDTQYF; j_gene: TRBJ2-3; v_gene: TRBV18; abundance: once; d_gene: TRBD1
CDR3nt: TGTGCCAGCAGTGAACGGGACATTTTCTACGAGCAGTACTTC; CDR3aa: CASSERDIFYEQYF; j_gene: TRBJ2-7; v_gene: TRBV2; abundance: -; d_gene: -
CDR3nt: TGTGCCAGCAGAAACGCAGGGGACAATGAGCAGTTCTTC; CDR3aa: CASRNAGDNEQFF; j_gene: TRBJ2-1; v_gene: TRBV7-9; abundance: -; d_gene: -
CDR3nt: TGCGCCAGCAGTGATGGCGGGGGCGAGCAGTACTTC; CDR3aa: CASSDGGGEQYF; j_gene: TRBJ2-7; v_gene: TRBV10-2; abundance: -; d_gene: TRBD2
CDR3nt: TGTGCCAGCAGCTTTATGGGTAGCACAGATACGCAGTATTTT; CDR3aa: CASSFMGSTDTQYF; j_gene: TRBJ2-3; v_gene: TRBV7-6; abundance: -; d_gene: -
CDR3nt: TGTGCCAGCAGCTTGATAGCAGAGACCCAGTACTTC; CDR3aa: CASSLIAETQYF; j_gene: TRBJ2-5; v_gene: TRBV5-6; abundance: -; d_gene: -
CDR3nt: TGTGCCAGCAGTCCCGAAGGATCCGGGATTATCGGGGAGCTGTTTTTT; CDR3aa: CASSPEGSGIIGELFF; j_gene: TRBJ2-2; v_gene: TRBV7-9; abundance: -; d_gene: -
CDR3nt: TGTGCCAGCAGCGTAGCGGTAAACTCCTACGAGCAGTACTTC; CDR3aa: CASSVAVNSYEQYF; j_gene: TRBJ2-7; v_gene: TRBV7-2; abundance: once; d_gene: -
CDR3nt: TGCAGCGCCGCAGCCGGGACAGGGGATGGCTACACCTTC; CDR3aa: CSAAAGTGDGYTF; j_gene: TRBJ1-2; v_gene: TRBV29-1; abundance: -; d_gene: TRBD1
CDR3nt: TGTGCCAGCAGTTTATCGATGGGTTATGAGCAGTTCTTC; CDR3aa: CASSLSMGYEQFF; j_gene: TRBJ2-1; v_gene: TRBV27; abundance: -; d_gene: -
CDR3nt: TGTGCCAGCAGTTACGGGCCAGATGAGCAGTTCTTC; CDR3aa: CASSYGPDEQFF; j_gene: TRBJ2-1; v_gene: TRBV6-5; abundance: -; d_gene: -
CDR3nt: TGTGCCAGCAGTTTTTATATGTACGAGCAGTACTTC; CDR3aa: CASSFYMYEQYF; j_gene: TRBJ2-7; v_gene: TRBV28; abundance: once; d_gene: -
CDR3nt: TGTGCCAGCAGTGCCCGCAATCAGCCCCAGCATTTT; CDR3aa: CASSARNQPQHF; j_gene: TRBJ1-5; v_gene: TRBV27; abundance: -; d_gene: -
CDR3nt: TGTGCCAGCAGCGGCCCTGGCTACACCTTC; CDR3aa: CASSGPGYTF; j_gene: TRBJ1-2; v_gene: TRBV9; abundance: -; d_gene: -
CDR3nt: TGTGCTTATGCCGCGGGTCAGACCGGAAACACCATATATTTT; CDR3aa: CAYAAGQTGNTIYF; j_gene: TRBJ1-3; v_gene: TRBV2; abundance: -; d_gene: -
CDR3nt: TGTGCCAGCAGTGGGGACAGAGTCACAGATACGCAGTATTTT; CDR3aa: CASSGDRVTDTQYF; j_gene: TRBJ2-3; v_gene: TRBV2; abundance: -; d_gene: TRBD1
CDR3nt: TGCAGTGCCAGAATGGGCGAGCAGTACTTC; CDR3aa: CSARMGEQYF; j_gene: TRBJ2-7; v_gene: TRBV20-1; abundance: -; d_gene: -
CDR3nt: TGTGCCAGCAGCTTAGATCGGCCCAGGGCGGGCGAGCAGTACTTC; CDR3aa: CASSLDRPRAGEQYF; j_gene: TRBJ2-7; v_gene: TRBV11-2; abundance: -; d_gene: -
CDR3nt: TGTGCCAGCAGTTTCCCCGGGACCGGGGAGCTGTTTTTT; CDR3aa: CASSFPGTGELFF; j_gene: TRBJ2-2; v_gene: TRBV27; abundance: once; d_gene: -
CDR3nt: TGTGCCAGCAGAAAACTGGGAGGTTATGGCTACACCTTC; CDR3aa: CASRKLGGYGYTF; j_gene: TRBJ1-2; v_gene: TRBV14; abundance: -; d_gene: -
CDR3nt: TGTGCCAGCTCCTTTGGCATAGGCGGAAACACAGATACGCAGTATTTT; CDR3aa: CASSFGIGGNTDTQYF; j_gene: TRBJ2-3; v_gene: TRBV13; abundance: -; d_gene: -
CDR3nt: TGTGCCAGCAGCTTGGTTGGGGGGACAGCGAACACCGGGGAGCTGTTTTTT; CDR3aa: CASSLVGGTANTGELFF; j_gene: TRBJ2-2; v_gene: TRBV5-4; abundance: -; d_gene: -
CDR3nt: TGTGCCAGCAGCTTCACGGGCGGGGAGCTGTTTTTT; CDR3aa: CASSFTGGELFF; j_gene: TRBJ2-2; v_gene: TRBV7-6; abundance: -; d_gene: -
CDR3nt: TGCGCCAGCAGCTTGGGACAGGGGGCTACCGAGCAGTACTTC; CDR3aa: CASSLGQGATEQYF; j_gene: TRBJ2-7; v_gene: TRBV5-1; abundance: -; d_gene: TRBD1